This passage covers 11 T cell receptor beta chains from one sample sequenced in a study of blood T cell repertoires in COVID-19. Clones were read by immunoSEQ multiplex PCR, and TCRdb kept only the in-frame ones, dropping some. The table lists about 370,000 clones, 75% to 90% of them singletons. The sample consisted of PBMCs or T cells enriched from blood (not recorded which). Every receptor here comes from a man between 18 and 35 years old who had recovered from COVID-19.

The V and J genes are TRBV29-1 and TRBJ2-3; TRBD1 aligns across 10 bases. The germline V gene has CDR1 SQVTM and CDR2 ANQGSEA. CDR3 length: 14 amino acids. V lost 3 bases, J lost 6 bases, and 6 bases stayed unmatched. The CDR3 protein is CSVEDRGDADTQYF. CDR3 in DNA: TGCAGCGTTGAGGACAGGGGGGATGCGGATACGCAGTATTTT.

The gene calls are TRBV11-2 and TRBJ2-5; TRBD2 aligns across 15 bases. Germline values: CDR1 SGHAT, CDR2 FQNNGV. This CDR3 is 17 amino acids long. J lost 6 bases, V lost 0 bases, and 5 bases had no gene match. The DNA for the CDR3 is TGTGCCAGCAGCTTAGATCTGGGGACTAGCGGGAGGAAGACCCAGTACTTC. Encoded protein: CASSLDLGTSGRKTQYF. The variable domain in full, with the rest retrieved from reference TRBV11-2 and TRBJ2-5, is EAGVAQSPRYKIIEKRQSVAFWCNPISGHATLYWYQQILGQGPKLLIQFQNNGVVDDSQLPKDRFSAERLKGVDSTLKIQPAKLEDSAVYLCASSLDLGTSGRKTQYFGPGTRLLVL.

The chain employs TRBV6-5 and TRBJ1-2; 7 nucleotides agree with TRBD1. Per the germline V gene, CDR1 is MNHEY and CDR2 is SVGAGI. The CDR3 consists of 15 residues. J lost 2 bases, V lost 6 bases, and 9 bases had no gene match. CDR3 region: CASSPTGSVNYGYTF. The CDR3 DNA sequence: TGTGCCAGCAGCCCGACAGGGAGCGTAAACTATGGCTACACCTTC.

This clone was seen once. This chain joins TRBV4-2 and TRBJ2-2; 12 nucleotides align to TRBD2. CDR1 is LGHNA and CDR2 is YNFKEQ in the germline V gene. The CDR3 loop spans 17 amino acids. The ends lost 4 bases at V and 5 bases at J; junction bases unmatched: 8. CDR3 sequence: CASSPRTSGKKTGELFF. The DNA of the CDR3 is TGTGCCAGCAGCCCTAGGACTAGCGGGAAGAAAACCGGGGAGCTGTTTTTT.

The rearrangement joins TRBV12-3 or TRBV12-4 to TRBJ1-2; D is unresolved. With 6 bases removed from V and 4 bases from J, the gap between germline ends came to 12 bases. The CDR3 covers 13 residues. The CDR3 DNA is TGTGCCAGCAGCAGCGACGCGGGCTATGGCTACACCTTC. It is translated as CASSSDAGYGYTF.

As to this clone: Sequence at one end of the junction differs from germline and may be a read error. The chain employs TRBV12-3 or TRBV12-4 and TRBJ2-2; tentatively, D is TRBD2 (7 bases). The CDR3 loop spans 13 amino acids. CDR3 protein: CASNLGGAGELFF. CDR3 in DNA: TGTGCCAGCAATTTAGGGGGGGCCGGGGAGCTGTTTTTT.

This rearrangement joins TRBV5-1 to TRBJ2-2; D call uncertain. CDR1 and CDR2 (germline): SGHRS, YFSETQ. The V end lost 1 base, the J end lost 2 bases, and 9 bases lay between the germline ends. The CDR3 spans 15 residues. The CDR3 DNA sequence: TGCGCCAGCAGCTTGAAGTGGGCTAACACCGGGGAGCTGTTTTTT. Translation gives CASSLKWANTGELFF.

This chain uses TRBV28 with TRBJ2-1; D gene ambiguous. The CDR3 runs 11 residues. Germline V lookup: CDR1 MDHEN, CDR2 SYDVKM. Trimming removed 2 bases from V and 10 bases from J, with 6 bases in between. The CDR3 here is CASSLAAEQFF. CDR3 DNA: TGTGCCAGCAGTTTAGCGGCCGAGCAGTTCTTC.

V is TRBV6-5 and J is TRBJ2-1; TRBD1 is a possible D gene (6 bases). Between the trimmed V and J ends, which lost 6 bases and 9 bases, there was a span of 15 bases. From germline, CDR1 is MNHEY and CDR2 SVGAGI. This CDR3 has 13 amino acids. CDR3 DNA sequence: TGTGCCAGCAGCCCGTGGGAAGGGGGTGAGCAGTTCTTC. The encoded protein is CASSPWEGGEQFF.

This chain links TRBV12-3 or TRBV12-4 with TRBJ2-1, with D unclear. The CDR3 spans 13 residues. Trimming stripped 6 bases from V and 7 bases from J, with 13 bases between. The CDR3 bases are TGTGCCAGCAGCCCCACTGGAGCAAATGAGCAGTTCTTC. It translates to CASSPTGANEQFF.

J is TRBJ2-7 and V is TRBV19, with a weak D call TRBD1 (6 bases). The CDR3 length is 13 residues. Germline assignment: CDR1 LNHDA and CDR2 SQIVND (reference sequence). Trimming removed 3 bases from V and 3 bases from J, with 9 bases in between. Written as DNA, the CDR3 is TGTGCCAGTAGTATCGACAGGAACTACGAGCAGTACTTC. It encodes CASSIDRNYEQYF.